A single sample gave rise to the 26 T cell receptor beta chains below, sequenced in a study of shared clonotypes between healthy human individuals. Naive CD8 cells comprised CD45RO-negative, CCR7-positively selected cells, excluding terminally differentiated effector memory CD45RA+ cells. Libraries were prepared by immunoSEQ multiplex PCR; TCRdb keeps only in-frame clonotypes and omits some of them. Counted here are about 2.2 million clones, 80% to 95% occurring once; the ten biggest clones make up less than 2%. Material: naive CD8+ T cells from PBMCs. These receptors came from a man younger than 35 in good health. Some clones in this sample may be carry-over from other donors' samples.

This clone has only one observation. The chain is built from TRBV28 and TRBJ1-1, with 8 bases matching TRBD1. The V gene's germline CDR1 is MDHEN and CDR2 SYDVKM. This CDR3 comprises 15 residues. Trimming took 6 bases from V and 4 from J; bases not matched to a gene: 10. The CDR3 loop reads CASSHLLQGGTEAFF. CDR3 nucleotide sequence: TGTGCCAGCAGCCACCTCCTACAGGGGGGCACTGAAGCTTTCTTT.

The chain recombines TRBV30 with TRBJ2-7; 16 bases map to TRBD2. Losses at the gene ends were 5 bases for V and 3 bases for J; bases not matched to a gene: 7. Germline V lookup: CDR1 GTSNPN, CDR2 SVGIG (reference sequence). The CDR3 is made up of 16 amino acids. This CDR3 reads CAWGGTSGRAGYEQYF. The DNA for the CDR3 is TGTGCCTGGGGGGGGACTAGCGGGAGGGCCGGCTACGAGCAGTACTTC. The full variable domain, in which reference TRBV30 and TRBJ2-7 provide the parts outside the CDR3, is SQTIHQWPATLVQPVGSPLSLECTVEGTSNPNLYWYRQAAGRGLQLLFYSVGIGQISSEVPQNLSASRPQDRQFILSSKKLLLSDSGFYLCAWGGTSGRAGYEQYFGPGTRLTVT.

This clone came up once. The chain joins TRBV19 to TRBJ2-7, with 13 bases identical to TRBD2. This CDR3 contains 15 residues. Losses at the gene ends were 5 bases for V and 3 bases for J; bases not matched to a gene: 4. Germline CDR1 is LNHDA and CDR2 is SQIVND (reference sequence). The CDR3 reads CASSPGLAGYYEQYF. The CDR3 nucleotides are TGTGCCAGTAGTCCGGGACTAGCGGGATACTACGAGCAGTACTTC.

The chain recombines TRBV28 with TRBJ1-2; unclear D gene. V shed 1 base and J shed 3 bases, with 9 bases lying between them. This CDR3 spans 14 amino acids. Germline V gene lookup returns CDR1 MDHEN and CDR2 SYDVKM. CDR3 amino acids: CASSLLSVYYGYTF. The CDR3 DNA is TGTGCCAGCAGTTTATTATCAGTGTACTATGGCTACACCTTC.

The V and J genes are TRBV5-1 and TRBJ2-3, with D unclear. CDR1 SGHRS and CDR2 YFSETQ come from the germline V gene. This CDR3 region has 15 residues. The V end was cut by 0 bases, the J end by 0 bases, with 8 bases between. This chain's CDR3 is CASSLDGSSTDTQYF. CDR3 sequence (DNA): TGCGCCAGCAGCTTGGACGGGTCCAGCACAGATACGCAGTATTTT.

V usage is TRBV4-1 and J usage is TRBJ2-5; 9 bases align to TRBD1. The length of the CDR3 is 17 residues. Germline V gene sequence: CDR1 MGHRA, CDR2 YSYEKL. The J segment lost 5 bases and the V segment lost 3 bases, leaving 13 bases of the junction unmatched. DNA for the CDR3: TGCGCCAGCAGCCACACAACCGGGACAGGGTTAGGCGAGACCCAGTACTTC. Encoded protein: CASSHTTGTGLGETQYF.

The V and J genes are TRBV9 and TRBJ2-7, with 7 bases that match TRBD2. The CDR3 runs 14 residues. In germline, CDR1 is SGDLS, CDR2 YYNGEE. Trimming took 1 base from V and 2 from J; bases not matched to a gene: 3. The CDR3 region has the DNA TGTGCCAGCAGCGTACTAGCGGTAGCCTACGAGCAGTACTTC. Its protein is CASSVLAVAYEQYF.

The chain employs TRBV23-1 and TRBJ2-1; TRBD2 agrees at 11 bases. TRBV23-1 is annotated as an ORF whose role is uncertain. The CDR3 totals 16 residues. After removal of 4 bases from V and 3 bases from J, the junction contained 5 bases not matched to a gene. This CDR3 reads CASSPTGLAGYNEQFF. In nucleotides, the CDR3 is TGCGCCAGCAGTCCAACTGGACTAGCGGGCTACAATGAGCAGTTCTTC.

The chain joins TRBV7-8 to TRBJ2-3; a possible D gene is TRBD2 (7 bases). The CDR3 is 17 residues long. Germline V gene data show CDR1 as SGHVS and CDR2 as FQNEAQ. V lost 0 bases to trimming and J lost 1 base, with 14 bases between them. CDR3 amino acids: CASSLAQGTTRTDTQYF. Written as DNA, the CDR3 is TGTGCCAGCAGCTTAGCGCAGGGGACTACGCGCACAGATACGCAGTATTTT.

The chain links TRBV27 to TRBJ2-1; D is unresolved. CDR1 and CDR2 (germline): MNHEY, SMNVEV (reference sequence). The V end was cut by 1 base, the J end by 8 bases, with 21 bases between. There are 17 residues in the CDR3. The CDR3: CASSLLDGPLPRHEQFF. DNA for the CDR3: TGTGCCAGCAGTTTATTGGACGGGCCCCTCCCCCGCCATGAGCAGTTCTTC.

V is TRBV4-3 and J is TRBJ1-5; no reliable D call. The V end was cut by 0 bases, the J end by 7 bases, with 10 bases between. The CDR3 loop spans 14 amino acids. CDR1 and CDR2 (germline): LGHNA, YSLEER. The CDR3 protein is CASSQDWAGQPQHF. The CDR3 region has the DNA TGCGCCAGCAGCCAAGATTGGGCCGGCCAGCCCCAGCATTTT.

This chain joins TRBV9 and TRBJ2-7; no reliable D call. Germline values: CDR1 SGDLS, CDR2 YYNGEE. The V end was cut by 4 bases, the J end by 3 bases, with 20 bases between. This CDR3 has 16 amino acids. The chain's CDR3 is CASSSGVDLPLYEQYF. For the CDR3, the DNA is TGTGCCAGCAGCTCAGGCGTTGATCTTCCACTCTACGAGCAGTACTTC. Together with reference TRBV9 and TRBJ2-7, the CDR3 gives the full variable domain: DSGVTQTPKHLITATGQRVTLRCSPRSGDLSVYWYQQSLDQGLQFLIQYYNGEERAKGNILERFSAQQFPDLHSELNLSSLELGDSALYFCASSSGVDLPLYEQYFGPGTRLTVT.

V and J are TRBV27 and TRBJ2-7; D not certain. Germline V gene sequence: CDR1 MNHEY, CDR2 SMNVEV (reference sequence). The CDR3 totals 11 residues. V lost 8 bases to trimming and J lost 4 bases, with 9 bases between them. In DNA, the CDR3 is TGTGCCAGCCAGCTGGGATACGAGCAGTACTTC. Protein product: CASQLGYEQYF.

The V and J genes are TRBV5-6 and TRBJ2-3, with a possible D match to TRBD1 (6 bases). CDR3 length equals 12 residues. V gave up 3 bases and J gave up 6 bases, with 8 bases separating them. CDR1 and CDR2 from the germline V gene are SGHDT and YYEEEE. CDR3 in amino acids: CASSWGPDTQYF. The CDR3 bases are TGTGCCAGCAGCTGGGGGCCGGATACGCAGTATTTT.

The rearrangement joins TRBV27 to TRBJ1-1; D possibly corresponds to TRBD1 (6 bases). Germline lookup yields CDR1 MNHEY and CDR2 SMNVEV (reference sequence). Trimming removed 7 bases from V and 5 bases from J, with 11 bases in between. The length of the CDR3 is 12 residues. CDR3 in amino acids: CASKGDETEAFF. CDR3 DNA sequence: TGTGCCAGCAAGGGGGATGAGACTGAAGCTTTCTTT.

The chain combines TRBV29-1 with TRBJ2-7, with 9 positions matching TRBD1. V lost 8 bases to trimming and J lost 0 bases; unmatched junction nucleotides: 5. Per germline, CDR1 SQVTM and CDR2 ANQGSEA. This CDR3 spans 13 amino acids. CDR3 DNA sequence: TGCAGCATACGGACAGGGGTCTCCTACGAGCAGTACTTC. Protein sequence: CSIRTGVSYEQYF.

The chain employs TRBV29-1 and TRBJ2-7, with 8 bases matching TRBD2. The CDR3 contains 17 residues. Germline V gives CDR1 SQVTM, CDR2 ANQGSEA. V was clipped by 4 bases and J by 0 bases; unmatched bases: 14. CDR3 DNA sequence: TGCAGCGTTGTTGGGGTCTTGTCTAGCGGGTTCTCCTACGAGCAGTACTTC. It yields the protein CSVVGVLSSGFSYEQYF.

The chain carries TRBV5-6 and TRBJ2-5; TRBD1 aligns across 7 bases. This CDR3 has 15 amino acids. V shed 5 bases, J shed 2 bases, and the junction held 9 bases outside the gene matches. CDR1 is SGHDT and CDR2 is YYEEEE in the germline V gene. For the CDR3, the DNA is TGTGCCAGCAGGCCACAGGGGAGAGGGCAAGAGACCCAGTACTTC. Its protein is CASRPQGRGQETQYF.

The rearrangement uses TRBV4-1 and TRBJ2-7; 7 bases match TRBD1. From germline, CDR1 is MGHRA and CDR2 YSYEKL. The CDR3 totals 17 residues. V was pared by 4 bases and J by 4 bases, with 16 bases of the junction left unmatched. CDR3: CASSPLPPGTENYEQYF. CDR3 nucleotide sequence: TGCGCCAGCAGCCCACTCCCACCAGGGACAGAGAATTACGAGCAGTACTTC.

The chain combines TRBV2 with TRBJ2-1; D perhaps matches TRBD1 (6 bases). Germline V gene data show CDR1 as SNHLY and CDR2 as FYNNEI. This CDR3 comprises 17 residues. V lost 6 bases, J lost 0 bases, and 18 bases lay in between. The CDR3 sequence: CASSLGQTSPSYNEQFF. For the CDR3, the DNA is TGTGCCAGCAGCCTCGGACAGACTTCCCCCTCCTACAATGAGCAGTTCTTC.

CDR3 amino acids: CASKDGVGPYEQYF. The CDR3 coding sequence is TGTGCCAGCAAAGATGGAGTAGGGCCCTACGAGCAGTACTTC. The chain employs TRBV27 and TRBJ2-7; D is ambiguous. The V end lost 7 bases, the J end lost 2 bases, and 15 bases lay between the germline ends. Germline assignment: CDR1 MNHEY and CDR2 SMNVEV (reference sequence). This CDR3 has 14 amino acids.

This clone was detected only once. CDR3 nucleotide sequence: TGTGCCAGCAGCCAGAGCCGCTTTCCAGGGACTGAAGCTTTCTTT. Protein: CASSQSRFPGTEAFF. The chain has TRBV7-6 and TRBJ1-1; D perhaps matches TRBD1 (5 bases). Trimming stripped 5 bases from V and 5 bases from J, with 18 bases between. The CDR3 extends over 15 amino acids. Germline V gene data show CDR1 as SGHVS and CDR2 as FNYEAQ.

V is TRBV29-1 and J is TRBJ2-7, with 8 nucleotides matching TRBD2. This CDR3 has 15 residues. The J segment lost 2 bases and the V segment lost 0 bases, leaving 6 bases of the junction unmatched. CDR1 is SQVTM, CDR2 ANQGSEA, per germline. The chain's CDR3 is CSVEDASGGTYEQYF. DNA for the CDR3: TGCAGCGTTGAAGATGCGTCGGGAGGGACCTACGAGCAGTACTTC.

This sequence joins TRBV27 and TRBJ2-5; no clear D gene. The germline CDR1 and CDR2 sequences are MNHEY and SMNVEV (reference sequence). Trimming removed 4 bases at V and 3 bases at J, with 9 bases between. This CDR3 is 13 amino acids long. The CDR3 protein is CASSSHSKETQYF. The CDR3 DNA sequence: TGTGCCAGCAGTTCCCACTCGAAAGAGACCCAGTACTTC.

The rearrangement uses TRBV9 and TRBJ2-7; no firm D call. This CDR3 contains 16 residues. Germline V gives CDR1 SGDLS, CDR2 YYNGEE. Between the trimmed V and J ends, which lost 4 bases and 2 bases, there was a span of 19 bases. CDR3 region: CASSPREVHRPYEQYF. The CDR3, as DNA: TGTGCCAGCAGCCCCCGAGAGGTTCACCGCCCCTACGAGCAGTACTTC.

V gene TRBV19 combines with J gene TRBJ2-7, with 8 bases that match TRBD1. This CDR3 spans 13 amino acids. The V and J ends lost 5 bases and 7 bases, in that order; junction bases with no gene match: 7. CDR1 is LNHDA, CDR2 SQIVND, per germline (reference sequence). The CDR3 spells CASSWQGAREQYF. The CDR3 bases are TGTGCCAGTAGTTGGCAGGGGGCGCGGGAGCAGTACTTC.